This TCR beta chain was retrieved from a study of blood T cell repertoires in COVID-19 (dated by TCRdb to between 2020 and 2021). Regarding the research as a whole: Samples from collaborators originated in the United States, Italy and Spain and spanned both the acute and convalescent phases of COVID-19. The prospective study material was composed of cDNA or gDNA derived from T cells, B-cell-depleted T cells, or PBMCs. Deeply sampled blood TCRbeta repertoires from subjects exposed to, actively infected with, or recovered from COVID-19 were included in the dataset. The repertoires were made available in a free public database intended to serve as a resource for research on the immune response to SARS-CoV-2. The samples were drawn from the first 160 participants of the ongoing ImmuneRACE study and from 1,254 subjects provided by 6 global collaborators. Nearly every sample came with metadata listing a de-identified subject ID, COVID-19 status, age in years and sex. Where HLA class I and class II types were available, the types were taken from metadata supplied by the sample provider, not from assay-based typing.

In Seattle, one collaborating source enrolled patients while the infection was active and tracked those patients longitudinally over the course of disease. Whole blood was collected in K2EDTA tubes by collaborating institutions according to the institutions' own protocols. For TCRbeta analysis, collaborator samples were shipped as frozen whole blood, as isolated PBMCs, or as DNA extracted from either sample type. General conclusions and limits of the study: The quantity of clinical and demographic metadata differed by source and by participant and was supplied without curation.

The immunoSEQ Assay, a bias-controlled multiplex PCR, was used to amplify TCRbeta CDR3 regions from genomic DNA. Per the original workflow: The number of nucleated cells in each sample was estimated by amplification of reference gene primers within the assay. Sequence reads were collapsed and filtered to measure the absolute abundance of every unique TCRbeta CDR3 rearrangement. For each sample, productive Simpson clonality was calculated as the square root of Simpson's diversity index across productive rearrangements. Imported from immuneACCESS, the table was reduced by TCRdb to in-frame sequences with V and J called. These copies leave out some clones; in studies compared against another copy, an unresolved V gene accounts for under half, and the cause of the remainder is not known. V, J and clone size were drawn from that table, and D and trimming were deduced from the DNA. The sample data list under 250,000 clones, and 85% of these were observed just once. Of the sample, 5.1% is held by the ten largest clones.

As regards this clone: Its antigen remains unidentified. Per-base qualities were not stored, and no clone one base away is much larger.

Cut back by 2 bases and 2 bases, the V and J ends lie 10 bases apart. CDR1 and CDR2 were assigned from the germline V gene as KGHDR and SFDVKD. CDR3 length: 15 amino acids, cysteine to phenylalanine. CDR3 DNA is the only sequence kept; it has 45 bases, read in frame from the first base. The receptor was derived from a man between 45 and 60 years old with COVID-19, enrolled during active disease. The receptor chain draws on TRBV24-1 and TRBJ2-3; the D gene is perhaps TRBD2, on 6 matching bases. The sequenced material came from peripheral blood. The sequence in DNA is TGTGCCACCAGTGATTACCGGGGGAACACAGATACGCAGTATTTT. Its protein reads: CATSDYRGNTDTQYF.